Here is one T cell receptor (beta chain) with its context. V was clipped by 6 bases and J by 2 bases, with 10 bases between them. The CDR3 totals 13 residues. Germline CDR1 is ENHRY and CDR2 is SYGVKD. Preparation of the TCRbeta library used unique molecular identifiers. TCRdb re-called the PCR reads with MiXCR, one entry per CDR3 protein. The sample has around 580,000 distinct CDR3 sequences, 25% to 30% seen once; the top ten hold just over 35%. These data are taken from a study of T-cell reconstitution after alpha-beta-depleted transplantation in children. The origin of this receptor is a boy under two years old with Wiskott-Aldrich syndrome, due to receive a stem cell transplant. This sequence joins TRBV10-3 and TRBJ1-1; D not certain. Specimen: PBMCs, collected before TCRalphabeta/CD19-depleted stem cell transplant. The CDR3 loop reads CAIRTGTNTEAFF. CDR3 nucleotides: TGTGCCATCAGAACCGGAACCAACACTGAAGCTTTCTTT.